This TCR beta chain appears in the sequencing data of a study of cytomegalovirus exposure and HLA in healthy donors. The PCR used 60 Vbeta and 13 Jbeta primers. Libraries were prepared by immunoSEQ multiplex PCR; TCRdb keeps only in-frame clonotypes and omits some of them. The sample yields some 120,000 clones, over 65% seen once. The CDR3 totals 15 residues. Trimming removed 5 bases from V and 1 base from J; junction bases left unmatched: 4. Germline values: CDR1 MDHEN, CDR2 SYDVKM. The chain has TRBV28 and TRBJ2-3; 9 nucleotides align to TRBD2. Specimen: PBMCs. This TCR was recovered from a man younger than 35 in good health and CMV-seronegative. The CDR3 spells CASSQIAGGTDTQYF. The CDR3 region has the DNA TGTGCCAGCAGTCAAATAGCGGGGGGCACAGATACGCAGTATTTT.